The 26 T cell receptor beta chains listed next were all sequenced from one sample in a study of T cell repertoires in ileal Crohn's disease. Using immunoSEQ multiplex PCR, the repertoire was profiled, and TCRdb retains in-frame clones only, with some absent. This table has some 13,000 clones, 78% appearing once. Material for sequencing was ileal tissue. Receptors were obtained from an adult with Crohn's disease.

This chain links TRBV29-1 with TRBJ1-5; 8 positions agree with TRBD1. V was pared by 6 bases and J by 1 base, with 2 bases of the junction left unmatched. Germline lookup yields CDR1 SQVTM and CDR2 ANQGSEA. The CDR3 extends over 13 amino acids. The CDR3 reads CSVRDRSNQPQHF. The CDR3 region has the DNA TGCAGCGTCAGGGACAGGAGCAATCAGCCCCAGCATTTT.

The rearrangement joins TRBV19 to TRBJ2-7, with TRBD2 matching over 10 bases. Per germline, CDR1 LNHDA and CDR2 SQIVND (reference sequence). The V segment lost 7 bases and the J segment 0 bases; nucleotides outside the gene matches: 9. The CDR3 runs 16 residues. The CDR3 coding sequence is TGTGCCAGTAACCCCAGCGGGAGGGCGAGCTCCTACGAGCAGTACTTC. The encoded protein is CASNPSGRASSYEQYF.

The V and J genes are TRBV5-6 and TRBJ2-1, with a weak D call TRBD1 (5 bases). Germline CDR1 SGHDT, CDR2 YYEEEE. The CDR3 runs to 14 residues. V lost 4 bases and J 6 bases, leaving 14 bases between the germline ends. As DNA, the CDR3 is TGTGCCAGCAGCATTGGCCACAGGAGCAATGAGCAGTTCTTC. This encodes CASSIGHRSNEQFF.

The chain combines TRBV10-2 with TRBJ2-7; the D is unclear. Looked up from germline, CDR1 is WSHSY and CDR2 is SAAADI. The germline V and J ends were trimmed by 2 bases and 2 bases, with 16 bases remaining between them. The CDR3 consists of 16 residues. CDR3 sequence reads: CASSEPPRVTTYEQYF. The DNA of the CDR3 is TGCGCCAGCAGTGAGCCTCCTCGGGTAACCACCTACGAGCAGTACTTC.

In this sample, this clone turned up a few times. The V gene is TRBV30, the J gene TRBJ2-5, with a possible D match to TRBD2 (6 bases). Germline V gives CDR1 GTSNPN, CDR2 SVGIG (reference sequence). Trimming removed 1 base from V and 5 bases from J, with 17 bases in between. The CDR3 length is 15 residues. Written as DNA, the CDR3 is TGTGCCTGGAGTGCGATCGGGACTCCTTTCGAGACCCAGTACTTC. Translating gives CAWSAIGTPFETQYF.

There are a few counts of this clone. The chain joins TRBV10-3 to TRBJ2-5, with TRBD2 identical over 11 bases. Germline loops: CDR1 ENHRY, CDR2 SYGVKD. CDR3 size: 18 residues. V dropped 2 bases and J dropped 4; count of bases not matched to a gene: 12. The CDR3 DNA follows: TGTGCCATCAGTGAGCCCCACCCACTAGCGGGAGAGCGAGAGACCCAGTACTTC. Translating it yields CAISEPHPLAGERETQYF.

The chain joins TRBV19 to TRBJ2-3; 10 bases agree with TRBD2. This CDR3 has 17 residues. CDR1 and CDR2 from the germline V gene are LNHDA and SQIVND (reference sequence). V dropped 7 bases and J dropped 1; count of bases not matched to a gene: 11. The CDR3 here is CASNPVGAGGRTDTQYF. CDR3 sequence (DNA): TGTGCCAGTAACCCCGTTGGAGCGGGGGGGCGCACAGATACGCAGTATTTT.

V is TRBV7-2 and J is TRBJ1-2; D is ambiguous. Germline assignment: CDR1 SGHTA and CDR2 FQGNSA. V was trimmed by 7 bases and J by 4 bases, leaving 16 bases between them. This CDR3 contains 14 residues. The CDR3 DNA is TGTGCCAGCACAATGCTGGGCGGACTCTATGGCTACACCTTC. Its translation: CASTMLGGLYGYTF.

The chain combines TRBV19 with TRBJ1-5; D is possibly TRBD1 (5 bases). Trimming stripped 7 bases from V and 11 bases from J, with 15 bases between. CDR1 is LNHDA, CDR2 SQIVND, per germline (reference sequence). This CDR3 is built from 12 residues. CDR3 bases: TGTGCCAGTAATAGGGGCTCTAGGGCCCAGCATTTT. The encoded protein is CASNRGSRAQHF. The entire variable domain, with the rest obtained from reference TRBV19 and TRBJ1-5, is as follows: DGGITQSPKYLFRKEGQNVTLSCEQNLNHDAMYWYRQDPGQGLRLIYYSQIVNDFQKGDIAEGYSVSREKKESFPLTVTSAQKNPTAFYLCASNRGSRAQHFGDGTRLSIL.

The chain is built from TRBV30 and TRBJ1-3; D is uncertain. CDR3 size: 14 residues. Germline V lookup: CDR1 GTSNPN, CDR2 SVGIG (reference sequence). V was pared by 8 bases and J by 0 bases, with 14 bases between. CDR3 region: CAGQTKSSGNTIYF. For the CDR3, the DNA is TGTGCCGGGCAGACGAAGAGCTCTGGAAACACCATATATTTT.

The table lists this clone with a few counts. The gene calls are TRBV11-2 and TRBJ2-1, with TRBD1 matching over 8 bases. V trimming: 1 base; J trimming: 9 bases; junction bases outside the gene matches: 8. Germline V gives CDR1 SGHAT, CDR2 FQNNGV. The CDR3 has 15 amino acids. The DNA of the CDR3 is TGTGCCAGCAGCTTAGGGGACAGGCCAGTATTTGAGCAGTTCTTC. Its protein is CASSLGDRPVFEQFF.

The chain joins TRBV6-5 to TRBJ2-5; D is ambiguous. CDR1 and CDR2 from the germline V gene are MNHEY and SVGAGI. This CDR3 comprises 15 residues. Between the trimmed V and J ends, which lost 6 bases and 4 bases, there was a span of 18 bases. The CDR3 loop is CASSQLLGSRETQYF. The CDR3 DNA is TGTGCCAGCAGCCAACTACTCGGGTCTCGAGAGACCCAGTACTTC.

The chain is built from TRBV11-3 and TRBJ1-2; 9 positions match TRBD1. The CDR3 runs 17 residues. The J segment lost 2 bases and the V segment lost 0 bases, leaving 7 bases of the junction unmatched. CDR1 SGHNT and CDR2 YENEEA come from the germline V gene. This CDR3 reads CASSLEGTGSPNYGYTF. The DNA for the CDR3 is TGTGCCAGCAGCTTAGAGGGGACAGGGAGCCCCAACTATGGCTACACCTTC.

The CDR3 DNA follows: TGTGCCAGCAGCCGGGGACTAGCGGGAAGGTTGGGAGTCCTCAATGAGCAGTTCTTC. Its protein product is CASSRGLAGRLGVLNEQFF. This chain links TRBV2 with TRBJ2-1; 13 bases agree with TRBD2. Germline V lookup: CDR1 SNHLY, CDR2 FYNNEI. The CDR3 loop spans 19 amino acids. The trim removed 6 bases at V and 6 bases at J, leaving 17 bases unmatched.

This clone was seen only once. The DNA of the CDR3 is TGTGCCAGCAGCTTAATGGGGTATAGGGAGCTGTTTTTT. Translated, it gives CASSLMGYRELFF. J is TRBJ1-3 and V is TRBV7-2; D ambiguous. The last part of the DNA fits TRBJ2-2 better; the J call may be wrong. The CDR3 covers 13 residues. CDR1 and CDR2 from the germline V gene are SGHTA and FQGNSA.

CDR3 DNA sequence: TGTGCTAGTGGCCCCGACGGGATGAACACTGAAGCTTTCTTT. This encodes CASGPDGMNTEAFF. The rearrangement links TRBV12-5 to TRBJ1-1; D ambiguous. The V and J ends lost 6 bases and 0 bases respectively, with 11 bases between them. The CDR3 is made up of 14 amino acids. CDR1 is LGHNT and CDR2 is FRNRAP in the germline V gene.

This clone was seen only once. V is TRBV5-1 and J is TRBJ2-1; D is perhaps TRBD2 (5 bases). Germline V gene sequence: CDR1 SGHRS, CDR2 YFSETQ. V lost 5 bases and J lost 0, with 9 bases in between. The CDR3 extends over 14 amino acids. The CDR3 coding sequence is TGCGCCAGCAGGACGGGGAGCTCCTACAATGAGCAGTTCTTC. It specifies CASRTGSSYNEQFF.

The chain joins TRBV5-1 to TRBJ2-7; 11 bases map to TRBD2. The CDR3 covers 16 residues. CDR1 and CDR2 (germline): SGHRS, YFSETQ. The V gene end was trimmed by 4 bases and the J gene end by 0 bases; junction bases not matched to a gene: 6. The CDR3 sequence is CASSPGLAGPSYEQYF. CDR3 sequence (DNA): TGCGCCAGCAGCCCCGGACTAGCGGGTCCCTCCTACGAGCAGTACTTC.

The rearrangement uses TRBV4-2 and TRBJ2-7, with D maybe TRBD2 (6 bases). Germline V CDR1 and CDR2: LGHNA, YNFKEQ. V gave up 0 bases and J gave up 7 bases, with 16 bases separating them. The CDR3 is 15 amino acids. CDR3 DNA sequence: TGTGCCAGCAGCCAAGAGGGACTCGTTGTCGTTGAGCAGTACTTC. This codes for CASSQEGLVVVEQYF.

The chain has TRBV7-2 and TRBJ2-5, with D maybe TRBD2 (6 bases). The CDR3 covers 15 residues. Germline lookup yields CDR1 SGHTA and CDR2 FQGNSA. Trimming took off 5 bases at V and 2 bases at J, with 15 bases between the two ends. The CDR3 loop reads CASSPNFRGQETQYF. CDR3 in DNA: TGTGCCAGCAGCCCTAATTTCCGGGGGCAAGAGACCCAGTACTTC.

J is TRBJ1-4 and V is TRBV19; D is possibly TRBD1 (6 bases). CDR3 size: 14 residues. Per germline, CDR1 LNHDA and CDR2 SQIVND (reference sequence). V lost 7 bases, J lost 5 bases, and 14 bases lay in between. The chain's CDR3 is CASMGRQVNEKLFF. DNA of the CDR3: TGTGCCAGTATGGGCAGACAGGTGAATGAAAAACTGTTTTTT.

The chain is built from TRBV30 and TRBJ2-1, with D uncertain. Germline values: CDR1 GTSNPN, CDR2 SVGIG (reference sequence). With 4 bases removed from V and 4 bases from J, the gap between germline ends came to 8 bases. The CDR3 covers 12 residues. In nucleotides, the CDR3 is TGTGCCTGGACCTCCCGGTACAATGAGCAGTTCTTC. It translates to CAWTSRYNEQFF.

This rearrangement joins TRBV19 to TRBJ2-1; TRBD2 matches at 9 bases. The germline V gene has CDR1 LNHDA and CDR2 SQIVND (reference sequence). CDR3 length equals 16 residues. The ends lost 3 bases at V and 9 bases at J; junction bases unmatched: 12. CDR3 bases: TGTGCCAGTAGTATGTGGGCTAGCGGGGACTCTGGTGAGCAGTTCTTC. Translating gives CASSMWASGDSGEQFF.

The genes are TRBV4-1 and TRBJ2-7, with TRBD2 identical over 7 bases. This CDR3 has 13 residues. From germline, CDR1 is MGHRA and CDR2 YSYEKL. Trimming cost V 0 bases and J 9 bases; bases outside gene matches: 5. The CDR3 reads CASSQDSGLGQYF. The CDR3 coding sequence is TGCGCCAGCAGCCAAGATAGCGGGCTCGGGCAGTACTTC.

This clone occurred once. The DNA of the CDR3 is TGTGCCAGCAGTGAGCGGGCGGGGATGGGTCAGCCCCAGCATTTT. The encoded protein is CASSERAGMGQPQHF. J is TRBJ1-5 and V is TRBV2; D remains ambiguous. Looked up from germline, CDR1 is SNHLY and CDR2 is FYNNEI. This CDR3 comprises 15 residues. V shed 3 bases and J shed 6 bases, with 15 bases lying between them.

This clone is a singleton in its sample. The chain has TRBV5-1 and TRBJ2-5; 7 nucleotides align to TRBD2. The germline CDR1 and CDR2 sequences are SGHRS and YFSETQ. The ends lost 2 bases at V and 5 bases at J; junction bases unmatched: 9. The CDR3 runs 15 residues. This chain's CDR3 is CASSFLRTSWETQYF. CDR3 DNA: TGCGCCAGCAGCTTCCTACGGACTAGTTGGGAGACCCAGTACTTC.